This is a list of T cell receptor beta chains from one sample in a study of OX40 agonist ivuxolimab in advanced cancers. Some clones are missing from TCRdb's copy, which holds only in-frame ones; the method was immunoSEQ multiplex PCR. The sample lists some 62,000 clones, roughly 80% occurring once. The source material was CD4+ or CD8+ T cells sorted from blood, sampled in a trial of the OX40 agonist ivuxolimab. These TCRs come from an adult with an advanced solid tumor such as melanoma, head and neck, liver or kidney cancer. Each CDR3 is given with its conserved first and last residue. D genes are given only for firm matches. Clone size is stated in some rows and not others, as once, few, many or a class when expanded.

TRBJ1-6 NA TRBV19 NA CASSIAGGTLQSTLHF TGTGCCAGTAGTATTGCCGGCGGTACCTTGCAATCTACCCTCCACTTT
TRBJ2-7 NA TRBV11-2 TRBD2 CASSLAGGSPYEQYF TGTGCCAGCAGCTTGGCGGGAGGGTCCCCCTACGAGCAGTACTTC
TRBJ2-1 NA TRBV5-1 NA CASTRDTSYNEQFF TGCGCCAGTACAAGGGATACCTCCTACAATGAGCAGTTCTTC
TRBJ1-1 NA TRBV7-2 TRBD1 CASSFPGTGTEAFF TGTGCCAGCAGTTTCCCCGGGACAGGCACTGAAGCTTTCTTT
TRBJ1-1 NA TRBV5-4 TRBD1 CASTRTGTEAFF TGTGCCAGCACTAGGACAGGGACTGAAGCTTTCTTT
TRBJ2-6 NA TRBV27 TRBD1 CASSLTPGQGAGANVLTF TGTGCCAGCAGTTTGACTCCGGGACAGGGAGCTGGGGCCAACGTCCTGACTTTC
TRBJ2-7 once TRBV5-3 TRBD2 CARSLPEASGRAYEQYF TGTGCCAGAAGCTTGCCGGAGGCTAGCGGGAGGGCCTACGAGCAGTACTTC
TRBJ1-6 NA TRBV2 TRBD1 CASSEGTGGTPLHF TGTGCCAGCAGTGAGGGGACAGGGGGCACACCCCTCCACTTT
TRBJ2-5 NA TRBV21-1 NA CASSIKLRGGYQETQYF TGTGCCAGCAGCATAAAGTTGAGGGGCGGATACCAAGAGACCCAGTACTTC
TRBJ2-1 NA TRBV5-4 NA CASSIDGEQFF TGTGCCAGCAGCATCGACGGGGAGCAGTTCTTC
TRBJ2-7 NA TRBV6-5 TRBD2 CASSYSLSGSYEQYF TGTGCCAGCAGTTACTCTCTTAGCGGGAGTTACGAGCAGTACTTC
TRBJ2-3 NA TRBV5-1 TRBD2 CASSLAGDADTQYF TGCGCCAGCAGCTTAGCGGGAGATGCAGATACGCAGTATTTT
TRBJ2-5 NA TRBV5-1 TRBD1 CASSGGTGRETQYF TGCGCCAGCAGCGGAGGGACAGGGAGAGAGACCCAGTACTTC
TRBJ2-3 NA TRBV7-8 TRBD2 CASSLGLAGADTQYF TGTGCCAGCAGCCTCGGACTAGCGGGGGCAGATACGCAGTATTTT
TRBJ2-1 NA TRBV28 NA CASSLGSGYNEQFF TGTGCCAGCAGTTTAGGGAGCGGGTACAATGAGCAGTTCTTC
TRBJ1-6 NA TRBV6-1 TRBD1 CASIRTGSWSPLHF TGTGCCAGCATCCGGACAGGGAGTTGGTCACCCCTCCACTTT
TRBJ2-4 NA TRBV5-5 NA CASSLRVGGPQVKNIQYF TGTGCCAGCAGCTTGAGGGTGGGGGGGCCTCAAGTCAAAAACATTCAGTACTTC
TRBJ1-3 NA TRBV11-3 NA CASSMHVEDTIYF TGTGCCAGCAGCATGCACGTAGAGGACACCATATATTTT
TRBJ2-2 NA TRBV4-2 TRBD2 CASSQEAGERTGELFF TGTGCCAGCAGCCAAGAAGCGGGAGAGCGCACCGGGGAGCTGTTTTTT
TRBJ2-2 NA TRBV5-1 TRBD2 CASSSGTSGQNTGELFF TGCGCCAGCAGCTCCGGGACTAGCGGACAGAACACCGGGGAGCTGTTTTTT
TRBJ2-7 NA TRBV28 NA CASSETGDPYEQYF TGTGCCAGCAGTGAGACAGGAGATCCCTACGAGCAGTACTTC
TRBJ2-3 NA TRBV4-3 TRBD2 CASSQTLAGAGTDTQYF TGCGCCAGCAGCCAAACCTTAGCGGGAGCAGGAACAGATACGCAGTATTTT
TRBJ2-7 NA TRBV7-2 NA CASSSMAGISYEQYF TGTGCCAGCAGCTCCATGGCGGGAATCTCCTACGAGCAGTACTTC
TRBJ2-1 NA TRBV28 NA CASSLAQVGEQFF TGTGCCAGCAGTTTAGCCCAGGTCGGTGAGCAGTTCTTC
TRBJ2-5 few TRBV7-9 NA CASSLKQGSYQETQYF TGTGCCAGCAGCTTGAAACAAGGGAGCTATCAAGAGACCCAGTACTTC
TRBJ2-7 NA TRBV30 NA CAWSPRNYEQYF TGTGCCTGGAGCCCCCGAAACTACGAGCAGTACTTC
TRBJ2-3 NA TRBV4-3 NA CASSPGVSTDTQYF TGCGCCAGCAGCCCGGGAGTAAGCACAGATACGCAGTATTTT
TRBJ2-4 once TRBV5-4 TRBD2 CASSLGVAGGSKNIQYF TGTGCCAGCAGCTTGGGAGTAGCGGGAGGTTCCAAAAACATTCAGTACTTC
TRBJ2-3 NA TRBV28 TRBD2 CASSSDSGKVITDTQYF TGTGCCAGCAGTTCGGATAGCGGGAAAGTTATTACAGATACGCAGTATTTT
TRBJ2-3 NA TRBV14 NA CASSQGIRSYTDTQYF TGTGCCAGCAGCCAAGGGATAAGGTCTTACACAGATACGCAGTATTTT
TRBJ2-5 NA TRBV5-1 TRBD2 CASSTLAGEETQYF TGCGCCAGCAGCACTCTAGCGGGAGAGGAGACCCAGTACTTC
TRBJ2-1 NA TRBV5-1 NA CASSLATLNEQFF TGCGCCAGCAGTCTGGCCACCCTTAATGAGCAGTTCTTC
TRBJ1-1 NA TRBV11-2 NA CASSYIEQGGFAEAFF TGTGCCAGCAGCTATATCGAACAGGGCGGTTTCGCTGAAGCTTTCTTT
TRBJ1-5 NA TRBV7-2 NA CASSPEGYYSNQPQHF TGTGCCAGCAGCCCCGAGGGATACTATAGCAATCAGCCCCAGCATTTT
TRBJ2-3 NA TRBV4-1 TRBD2 CASSHAGEGDTQYF TGCGCCAGCAGCCACGCGGGGGAGGGAGATACGCAGTATTTT
TRBJ2-7 NA TRBV21-1 NA CASSITGTGADYEQYF TGTGCCAGCAGCATTACCGGGACAGGGGCCGACTACGAGCAGTACTTC